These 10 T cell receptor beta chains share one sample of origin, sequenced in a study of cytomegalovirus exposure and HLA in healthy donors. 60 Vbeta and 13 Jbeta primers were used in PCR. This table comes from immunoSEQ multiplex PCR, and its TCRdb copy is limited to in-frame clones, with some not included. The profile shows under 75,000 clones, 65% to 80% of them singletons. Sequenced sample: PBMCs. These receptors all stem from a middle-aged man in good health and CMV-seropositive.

The CDR3 sequence: CASSSELAGGRDEQFF. CDR3 sequence (DNA): TGTGCCAGCAGCTCCGAACTAGCGGGGGGGCGTGATGAGCAGTTCTTC. This chain uses TRBV7-8 with TRBJ2-1; 13 bases fit TRBD2. The germline V gene has CDR1 SGHVS and CDR2 FQNEAQ. Trimming removed 4 bases from V and 8 bases from J; junction bases left unmatched: 8. This CDR3 has 16 residues.

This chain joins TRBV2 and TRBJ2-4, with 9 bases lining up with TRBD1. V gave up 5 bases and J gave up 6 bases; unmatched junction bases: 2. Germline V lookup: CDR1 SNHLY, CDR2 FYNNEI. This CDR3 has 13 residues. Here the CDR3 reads CASSLGQGNIQYF. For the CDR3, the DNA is TGTGCCAGCAGTTTGGGACAGGGAAACATTCAGTACTTC.

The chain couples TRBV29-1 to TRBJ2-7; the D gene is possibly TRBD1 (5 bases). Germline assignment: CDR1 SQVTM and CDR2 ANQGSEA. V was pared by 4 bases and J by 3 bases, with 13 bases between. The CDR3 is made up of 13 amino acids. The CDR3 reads CSVVGAGHYEQYF. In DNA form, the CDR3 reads TGCAGCGTTGTAGGGGCCGGGCACTACGAGCAGTACTTC.

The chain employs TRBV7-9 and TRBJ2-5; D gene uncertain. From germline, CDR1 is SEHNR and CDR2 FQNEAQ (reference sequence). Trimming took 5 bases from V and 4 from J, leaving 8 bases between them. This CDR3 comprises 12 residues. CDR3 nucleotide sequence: TGTGCCAGCAGCGCGGCCGGAGAGACCCAGTACTTC. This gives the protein CASSAAGETQYF.

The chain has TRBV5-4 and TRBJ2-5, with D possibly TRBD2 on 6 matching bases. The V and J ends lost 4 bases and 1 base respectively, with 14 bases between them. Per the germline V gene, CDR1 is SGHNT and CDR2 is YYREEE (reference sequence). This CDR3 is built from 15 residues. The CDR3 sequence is CASSATGVRQETQYF. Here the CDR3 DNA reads TGTGCCAGCAGCGCCACGGGGGTACGCCAAGAGACCCAGTACTTC.

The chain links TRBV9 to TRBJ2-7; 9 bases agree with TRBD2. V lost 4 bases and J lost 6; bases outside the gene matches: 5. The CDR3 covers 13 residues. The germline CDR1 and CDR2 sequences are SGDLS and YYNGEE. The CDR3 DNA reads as TGTGCCAGCAGCTCTAGCGGGAAGGCCGAGCAGTACTTC. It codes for CASSSSGKAEQYF.

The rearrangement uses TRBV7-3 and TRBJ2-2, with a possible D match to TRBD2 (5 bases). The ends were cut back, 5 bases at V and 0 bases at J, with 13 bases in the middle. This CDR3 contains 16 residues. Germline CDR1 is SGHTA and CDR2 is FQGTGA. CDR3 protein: CASSRNSGANTGELFF. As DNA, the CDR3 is TGTGCCAGCAGCCGAAACAGCGGAGCGAACACCGGGGAGCTGTTTTTT.

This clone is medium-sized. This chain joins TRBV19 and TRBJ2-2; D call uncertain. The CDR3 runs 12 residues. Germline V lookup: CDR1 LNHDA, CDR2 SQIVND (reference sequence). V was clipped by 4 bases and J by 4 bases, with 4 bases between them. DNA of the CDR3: TGTGCCAGTAGTACCCTCACCGGGGAGCTGTTTTTT. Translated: CASSTLTGELFF.

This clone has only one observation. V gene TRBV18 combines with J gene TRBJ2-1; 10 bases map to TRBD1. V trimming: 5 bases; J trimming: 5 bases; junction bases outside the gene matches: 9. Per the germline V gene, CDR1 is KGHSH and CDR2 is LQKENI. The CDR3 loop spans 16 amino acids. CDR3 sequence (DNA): TGTGCCAGCTCAAGCCGGGACAGGGGATCCCACAATGAGCAGTTCTTC. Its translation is CASSSRDRGSHNEQFF.

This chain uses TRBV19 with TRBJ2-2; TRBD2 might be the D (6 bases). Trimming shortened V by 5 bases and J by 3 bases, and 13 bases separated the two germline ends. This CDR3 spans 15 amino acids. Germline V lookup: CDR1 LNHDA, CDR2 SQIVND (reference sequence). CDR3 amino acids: CASSSPGLDTGELFF. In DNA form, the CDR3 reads TGTGCCAGTAGTTCACCGGGACTGGACACCGGGGAGCTGTTTTTT.